This TCR beta chain was retrieved from a study of cytomegalovirus exposure and HLA in healthy donors. The CDR3 has 11 amino acids. The V gene lost 4 bases and the J gene lost 4 bases, with 4 bases spanning the gap. Germline CDR1 and CDR2: SQVTM and ANQGSEA. The primer mix had 60 Vbeta and 13 Jbeta primers. Produced via immunoSEQ multiplex PCR; TCRdb's table is partial and in-frame only. The repertoire consists of about 120,000 clones, with 74% occurring once and the leading ten covering 3.5% to 4.5%. The sequenced sample was PBMCs. The sequence derives from a middle-aged man in good health and CMV-seropositive. The chain employs TRBV29-1 and TRBJ1-4; D remains ambiguous. The CDR3 nucleotides are TGCAGCGTTGTCGGTAATGAAAAACTGTTTTTT. This translates into CSVVGNEKLFF.